This T cell receptor beta chain is from a study of cytomegalovirus exposure and HLA in healthy donors. The PCR employed 60 Vbeta primers together with 13 Jbeta primers. Data came from immunoSEQ multiplex PCR; TCRdb stores just in-frame clones and leaves some out. The sample has around 130,000 clones, approximately 78% seen once. The V end was cut by 1 base, the J end by 7 bases, with 10 bases between. Germline V gene lookup returns CDR1 SEHNR and CDR2 FQNEAQ (reference sequence). There are 14 residues in the CDR3. The receptor comes from a woman aged 40 to 50 in good health and CMV-seropositive. The specimen was PBMCs. The V and J genes are TRBV7-9 and TRBJ1-4; D unresolved. The CDR3 spells CASSLDAIGEKLFF. CDR3 DNA: TGTGCCAGCAGCTTAGATGCGATCGGTGAAAAACTGTTTTTT.